A selection of T cell receptor beta chains follows, all from one sample in a study of blood T cell repertoires in COVID-19. TCRdb keeps only in-frame clones here, not all; method: immunoSEQ multiplex PCR. This table has 75,000 to 100,000 clones, 81% appearing once. Specimen: peripheral blood. Every receptor here comes from a man aged 55 to 70 with acute or convalescent COVID-19. The CDR3 runs from the conserved cysteine through the conserved F or W. The order of the fields is CDR3 DNA, CDR3 protein, D gene, J gene, V gene. The D gene is left open where the match is weak.

CDR3 DNA: TGTGCCAGCAGCTCCTACAGGCGCCCAACTAATGAAAAACTGTTTTTT
CDR3 protein: CASSSYRRPTNEKLFF
D gene: .
J gene: TRBJ1-4
V gene: TRBV7-8

CDR3 DNA: TGTGCCAGCAGCTTAGTTTGGTCACACAACTCCTACGAGCAGTACTTC
CDR3 protein: CASSLVWSHNSYEQYF
D gene: .
J gene: TRBJ2-7
V gene: TRBV7-6

CDR3 DNA: TGTGCCAGCAGCAGAACAGTGAATCCTAACTATGGCTACACCTTC
CDR3 protein: CASSRTVNPNYGYTF
D gene: .
J gene: TRBJ1-2
V gene: TRBV7-2

CDR3 DNA: TGTGCCACCAGCGACAACTACGAGCAGTACTTC
CDR3 protein: CATSDNYEQYF
D gene: .
J gene: TRBJ2-7
V gene: TRBV24-1

CDR3 DNA: TGTGCCAGCAACCCAGACAGGACCTCTGGGGCCAACGTCCTGACTTTC
CDR3 protein: CASNPDRTSGANVLTF
D gene: .
J gene: TRBJ2-6
V gene: TRBV6-2/TRBV6-3

CDR3 DNA: TGTGCCAGTAGTATAGGGGAATCGACTAGCCATCAAGAGACCCAGTACTTC
CDR3 protein: CASSIGESTSHQETQYF
D gene: TRBD2
J gene: TRBJ2-5
V gene: TRBV19

CDR3 DNA: TGTGCCAGCAGCCTGGGACTGAACCGGTGGAATGAGCAGTTCTTC
CDR3 protein: CASSLGLNRWNEQFF
D gene: .
J gene: TRBJ2-1
V gene: TRBV5-6

CDR3 DNA: TGTGCCAGCAGCGCCAGTGGAGGACCGGGACTAGCGGGAGGCGAGCAGTTCTTC
CDR3 protein: CASSASGGPGLAGGEQFF
D gene: TRBD2
J gene: TRBJ2-1
V gene: TRBV9

CDR3 DNA: TGTGCCAGCAGTTTTTTATCTAGCGGAAACACCGGGGAGCTGTTTTTT
CDR3 protein: CASSFLSSGNTGELFF
D gene: TRBD2
J gene: TRBJ2-2
V gene: TRBV28

CDR3 DNA: TGTGCCAGTAGTGTACGGACTAGCGGGGGTTACAATGAGCAGTTCTTC
CDR3 protein: CASSVRTSGGYNEQFF
D gene: TRBD2
J gene: TRBJ2-1
V gene: TRBV19

CDR3 DNA: TGTGCCAGCACCAAGTTGAATGCGGGTCGTCAGCCCCAGCATTTT
CDR3 protein: CASTKLNAGRQPQHF
D gene: .
J gene: TRBJ1-5
V gene: TRBV27

CDR3 DNA: TGTGCCAGCAGTTCACAGGGGTTTGGTGACTACACCTTC
CDR3 protein: CASSSQGFGDYTF
D gene: TRBD1
J gene: TRBJ1-2
V gene: TRBV28